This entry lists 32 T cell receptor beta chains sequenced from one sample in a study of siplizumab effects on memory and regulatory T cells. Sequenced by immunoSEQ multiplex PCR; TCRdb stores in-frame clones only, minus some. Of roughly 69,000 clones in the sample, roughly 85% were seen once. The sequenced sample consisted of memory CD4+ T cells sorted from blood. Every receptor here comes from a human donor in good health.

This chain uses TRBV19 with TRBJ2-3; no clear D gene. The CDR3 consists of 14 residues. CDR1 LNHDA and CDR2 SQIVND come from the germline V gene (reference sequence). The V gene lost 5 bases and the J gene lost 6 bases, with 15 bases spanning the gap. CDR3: CASSRWTTPDTQYF. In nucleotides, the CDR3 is TGTGCCAGTAGTCGGTGGACGACCCCGGATACGCAGTATTTT. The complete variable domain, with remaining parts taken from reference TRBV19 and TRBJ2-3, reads DGGITQSPKYLFRKEGQNVTLSCEQNLNHDAMYWYRQDPGQGLRLIYYSQIVNDFQKGDIAEGYSVSREKKESFPLTVTSAQKNPTAFYLCASSRWTTPDTQYFGPGTRLTVL.

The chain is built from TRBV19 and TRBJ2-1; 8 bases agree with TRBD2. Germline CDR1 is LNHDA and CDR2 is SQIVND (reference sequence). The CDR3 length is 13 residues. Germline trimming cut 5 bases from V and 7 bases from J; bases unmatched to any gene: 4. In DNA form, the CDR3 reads TGTGCCAGTAGTGAAGCGGGAGTTAATGAGCAGTTCTTC. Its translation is CASSEAGVNEQFF.

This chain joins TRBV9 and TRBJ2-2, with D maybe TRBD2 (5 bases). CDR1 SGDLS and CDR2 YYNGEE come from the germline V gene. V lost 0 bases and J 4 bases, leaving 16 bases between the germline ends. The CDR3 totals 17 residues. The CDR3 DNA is TGTGCCAGCAGCGTAGGTGGGCTAGCAGCACGCACCGGGGAGCTGTTTTTT. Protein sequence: CASSVGGLAARTGELFF.

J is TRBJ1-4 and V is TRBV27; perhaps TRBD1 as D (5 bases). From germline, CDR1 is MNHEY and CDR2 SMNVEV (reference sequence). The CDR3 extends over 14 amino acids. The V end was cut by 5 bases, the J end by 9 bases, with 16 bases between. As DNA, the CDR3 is TGTGCCAGCAGTCTTGACAGTTTTGATAAAAAACTGTTTTTT. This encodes CASSLDSFDKKLFF.

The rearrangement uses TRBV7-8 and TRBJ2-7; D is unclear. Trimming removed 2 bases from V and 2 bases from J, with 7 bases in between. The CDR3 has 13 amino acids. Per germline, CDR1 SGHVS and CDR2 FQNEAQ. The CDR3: CASSLSQTYEQYF. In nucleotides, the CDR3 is TGTGCCAGCAGCTTAAGCCAGACCTACGAGCAGTACTTC.

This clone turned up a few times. CDR3 sequence (DNA): TGTGCCAGCAGTCCCAACCCTAGGACTAGCGGGAGGTCCTCCTACAATGAGCAGTTCTTC. Residues: CASSPNPRTSGRSSYNEQFF. This chain links TRBV7-3 with TRBJ2-1; 14 bases agree with TRBD2. The J segment lost 0 bases and the V segment lost 6 bases, leaving 13 bases of the junction unmatched. CDR1 SGHTA and CDR2 FQGTGA come from the germline V gene. CDR3 length: 20 residues.

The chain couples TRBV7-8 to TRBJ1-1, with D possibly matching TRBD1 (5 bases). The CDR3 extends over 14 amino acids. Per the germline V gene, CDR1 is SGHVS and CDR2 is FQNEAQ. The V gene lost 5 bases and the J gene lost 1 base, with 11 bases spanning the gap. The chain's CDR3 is CASSHGGGNTEAFF. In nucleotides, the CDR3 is TGTGCCAGCAGCCATGGGGGAGGGAACACTGAAGCTTTCTTT.

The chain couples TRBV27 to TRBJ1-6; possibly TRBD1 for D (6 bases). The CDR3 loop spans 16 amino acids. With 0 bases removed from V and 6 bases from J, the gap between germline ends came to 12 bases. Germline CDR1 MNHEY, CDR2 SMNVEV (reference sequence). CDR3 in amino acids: CASSLSPDRFNSPLHF. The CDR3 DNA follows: TGTGCCAGCAGTTTATCTCCGGACAGATTTAATTCACCCCTCCACTTT.

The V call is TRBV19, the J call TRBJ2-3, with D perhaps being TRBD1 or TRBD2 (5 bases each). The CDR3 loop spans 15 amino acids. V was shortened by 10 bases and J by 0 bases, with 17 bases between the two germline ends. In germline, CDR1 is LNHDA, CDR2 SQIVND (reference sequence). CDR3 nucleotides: TGTGCCACCTACCCCGGGACGTCTAGCACAGATACGCAGTATTTT. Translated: CATYPGTSSTDTQYF.

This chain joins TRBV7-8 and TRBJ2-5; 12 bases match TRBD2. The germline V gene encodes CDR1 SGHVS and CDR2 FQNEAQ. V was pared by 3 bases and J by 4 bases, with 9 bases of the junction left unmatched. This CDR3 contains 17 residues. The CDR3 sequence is CASSFSLAGGPTETQYF. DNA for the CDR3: TGTGCCAGCAGCTTCTCTCTAGCGGGAGGGCCCACAGAGACCCAGTACTTC.

The CDR3 region is CAISELTLLEAFF. The DNA of the CDR3 is TGTGCCATCAGTGAGTTGACTCTCCTTGAAGCTTTCTTT. The chain combines TRBV10-3 with TRBJ1-1; the D is unclear. There are 13 residues in the CDR3. Germline V lookup: CDR1 ENHRY, CDR2 SYGVKD. Trimming pared 1 base from V and 7 bases from J, leaving 10 bases between.

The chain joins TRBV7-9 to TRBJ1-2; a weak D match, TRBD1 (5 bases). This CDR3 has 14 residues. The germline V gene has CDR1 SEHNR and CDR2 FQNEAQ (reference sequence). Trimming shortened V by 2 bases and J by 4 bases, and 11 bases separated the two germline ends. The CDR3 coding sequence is TGTGCCAGCAGCTTAATGCAGGGATCCTATGGCTACACCTTC. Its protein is CASSLMQGSYGYTF.

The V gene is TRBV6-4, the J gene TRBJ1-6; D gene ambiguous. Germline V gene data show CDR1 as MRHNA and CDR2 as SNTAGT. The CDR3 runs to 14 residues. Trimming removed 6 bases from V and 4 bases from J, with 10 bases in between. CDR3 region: CASRDTDYNSPLHF. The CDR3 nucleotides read TGTGCCAGCAGAGATACAGATTATAATTCACCCCTCCACTTT.

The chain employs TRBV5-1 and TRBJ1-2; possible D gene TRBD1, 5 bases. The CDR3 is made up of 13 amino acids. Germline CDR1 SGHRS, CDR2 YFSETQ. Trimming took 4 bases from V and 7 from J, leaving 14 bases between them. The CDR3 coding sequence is TGCGCCAGCAGCCCCGGGGGGGATGGTGGCTACACCTTC. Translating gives CASSPGGDGGYTF. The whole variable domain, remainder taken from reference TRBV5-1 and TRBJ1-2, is KAGVTQTPRYLIKTRGQQVTLSCSPISGHRSVSWYQQTPGQGLQFLFEYFSETQRNKGNFPGRFSGRQFSNSRSEMNVSTLELGDSALYLCASSPGGDGGYTFGSGTRLTVV.

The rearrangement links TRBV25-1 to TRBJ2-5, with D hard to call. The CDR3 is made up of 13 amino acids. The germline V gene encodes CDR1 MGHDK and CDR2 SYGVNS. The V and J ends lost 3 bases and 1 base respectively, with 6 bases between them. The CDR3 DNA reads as TGTGCCAGCAGTGAGAACAGCCAAGAGACCCAGTACTTC. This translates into CASSENSQETQYF.

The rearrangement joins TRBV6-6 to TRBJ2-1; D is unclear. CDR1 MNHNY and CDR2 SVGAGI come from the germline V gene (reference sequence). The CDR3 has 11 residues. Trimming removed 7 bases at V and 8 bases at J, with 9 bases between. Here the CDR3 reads CASTRRDEQFF. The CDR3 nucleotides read TGTGCCAGCACCCGGCGCGATGAGCAGTTCTTC.

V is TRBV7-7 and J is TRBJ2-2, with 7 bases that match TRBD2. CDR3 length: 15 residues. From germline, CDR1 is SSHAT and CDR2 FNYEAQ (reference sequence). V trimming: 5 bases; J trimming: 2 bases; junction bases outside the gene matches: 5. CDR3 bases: TGTGCCAGCAGCGCCCGGGACTACAACACCGGGGAGCTGTTTTTT. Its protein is CASSARDYNTGELFF.

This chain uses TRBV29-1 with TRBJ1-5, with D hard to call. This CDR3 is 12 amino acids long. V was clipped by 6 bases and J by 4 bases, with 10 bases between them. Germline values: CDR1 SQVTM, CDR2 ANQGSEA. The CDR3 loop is CSVTLGNQPQHF. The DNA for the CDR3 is TGCAGCGTGACCCTCGGGAATCAGCCCCAGCATTTT. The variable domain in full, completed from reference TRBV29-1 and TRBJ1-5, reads SAVISQKPSRDICQRGTSLTIQCQVDSQVTMMFWYRQQPGQSLTLIATANQGSEATYESGFVIDKFPISRPNLTFSTLTVSNMSPEDSSIYLCSVTLGNQPQHFGDGTRLSIL.

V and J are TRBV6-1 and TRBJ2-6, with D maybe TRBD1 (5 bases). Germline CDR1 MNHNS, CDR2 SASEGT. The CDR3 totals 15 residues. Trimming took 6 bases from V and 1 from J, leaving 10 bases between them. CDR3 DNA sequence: TGTGCCAGCAGGACGACAGCATCTGGGGCCAACGTCCTGACTTTC. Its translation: CASRTTASGANVLTF.

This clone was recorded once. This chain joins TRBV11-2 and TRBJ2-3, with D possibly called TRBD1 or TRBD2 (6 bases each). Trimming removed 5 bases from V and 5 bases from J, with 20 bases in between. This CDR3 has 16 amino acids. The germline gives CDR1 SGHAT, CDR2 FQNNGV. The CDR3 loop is CASSPLLGGAVDTQYF. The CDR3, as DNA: TGTGCCAGCAGCCCCCTCCTGGGGGGCGCGGTAGATACGCAGTATTTT. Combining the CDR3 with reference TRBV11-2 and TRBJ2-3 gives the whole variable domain EAGVAQSPRYKIIEKRQSVAFWCNPISGHATLYWYQQILGQGPKLLIQFQNNGVVDDSQLPKDRFSAERLKGVDSTLKIQPAKLEDSAVYLCASSPLLGGAVDTQYFGPGTRLTVL.

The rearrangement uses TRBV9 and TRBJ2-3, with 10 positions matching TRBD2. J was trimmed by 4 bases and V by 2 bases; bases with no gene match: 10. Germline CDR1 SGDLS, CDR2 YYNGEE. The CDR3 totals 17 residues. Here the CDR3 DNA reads TGTGCCAGCAGCGTGAGCCTAGCGGGAGTAGGGTCAGATACGCAGTATTTT. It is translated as CASSVSLAGVGSDTQYF. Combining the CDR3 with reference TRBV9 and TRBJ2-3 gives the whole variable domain DSGVTQTPKHLITATGQRVTLRCSPRSGDLSVYWYQQSLDQGLQFLIQYYNGEERAKGNILERFSAQQFPDLHSELNLSSLELGDSALYFCASSVSLAGVGSDTQYFGPGTRLTVL.

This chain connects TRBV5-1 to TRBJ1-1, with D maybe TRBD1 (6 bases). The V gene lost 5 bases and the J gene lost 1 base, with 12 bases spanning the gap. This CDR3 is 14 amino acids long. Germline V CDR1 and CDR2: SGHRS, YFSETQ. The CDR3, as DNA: TGCGCCAGCAGACGTAGGGGGAGGAACACTGAAGCTTTCTTT. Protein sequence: CASRRRGRNTEAFF. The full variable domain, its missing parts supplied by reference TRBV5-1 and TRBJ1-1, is KAGVTQTPRYLIKTRGQQVTLSCSPISGHRSVSWYQQTPGQGLQFLFEYFSETQRNKGNFPGRFSGRQFSNSRSEMNVSTLELGDSALYLCASRRRGRNTEAFFGQGTRLTVV.

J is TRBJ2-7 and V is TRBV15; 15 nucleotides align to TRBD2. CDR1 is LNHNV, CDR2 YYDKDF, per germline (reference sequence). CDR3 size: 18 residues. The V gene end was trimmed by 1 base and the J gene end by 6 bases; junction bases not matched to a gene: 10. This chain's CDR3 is CATSRGTSGRASLAEQYF. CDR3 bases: TGTGCCACCAGCAGAGGGACTAGCGGGAGGGCCTCTCTGGCCGAGCAGTACTTC.

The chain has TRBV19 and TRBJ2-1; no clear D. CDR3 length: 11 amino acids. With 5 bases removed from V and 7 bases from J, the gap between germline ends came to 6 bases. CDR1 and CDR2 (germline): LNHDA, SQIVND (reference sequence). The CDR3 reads CASSLVNEQFF. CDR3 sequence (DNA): TGTGCCAGTAGTCTTGTAAATGAGCAGTTCTTC.

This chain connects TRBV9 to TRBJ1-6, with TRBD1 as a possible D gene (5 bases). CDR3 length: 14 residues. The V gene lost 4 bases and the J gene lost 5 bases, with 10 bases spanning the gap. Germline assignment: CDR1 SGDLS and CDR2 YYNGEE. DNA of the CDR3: TGTGCCAGCAGCCTATCGACAGATAATTCACCCCTCCACTTT. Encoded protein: CASSLSTDNSPLHF. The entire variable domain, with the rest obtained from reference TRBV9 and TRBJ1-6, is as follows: DSGVTQTPKHLITATGQRVTLRCSPRSGDLSVYWYQQSLDQGLQFLIQYYNGEERAKGNILERFSAQQFPDLHSELNLSSLELGDSALYFCASSLSTDNSPLHFGNGTRLTVT.

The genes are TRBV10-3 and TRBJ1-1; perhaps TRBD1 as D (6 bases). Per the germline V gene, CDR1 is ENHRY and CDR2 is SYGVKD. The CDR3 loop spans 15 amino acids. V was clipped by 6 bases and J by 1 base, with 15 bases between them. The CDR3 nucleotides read TGTGCCATCAGCGGGAAACAGGGTGGGAACACTGAAGCTTTCTTT. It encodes CAISGKQGGNTEAFF.

The CDR3 reads CASAHGGRSYNEQFF. The CDR3 DNA follows: TGTGCCAGCGCCCATGGGGGCAGGTCCTACAATGAGCAGTTCTTC. V usage is TRBV6-1 and J usage is TRBJ2-1; D perhaps matches TRBD1 (6 bases). In germline, CDR1 is MNHNS, CDR2 SASEGT. The CDR3 is 15 residues long. The V end was cut by 8 bases, the J end by 1 base, with 15 bases between.

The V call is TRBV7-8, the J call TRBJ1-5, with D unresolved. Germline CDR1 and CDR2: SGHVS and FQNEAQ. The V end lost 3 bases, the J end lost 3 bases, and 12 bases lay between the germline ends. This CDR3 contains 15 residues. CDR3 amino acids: CASSFLRAINQPQHF. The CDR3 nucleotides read TGTGCCAGCAGCTTCCTCCGGGCCATCAATCAGCCCCAGCATTTT.

In nucleotides, the CDR3 is TGCGCCAGCAGCTTGGCCGGTCAAAATGAAAAACTGTTTTTT. Residues: CASSLAGQNEKLFF. V gene TRBV5-1 combines with J gene TRBJ1-4, with unresolved D. The CDR3 length is 14 residues. V was pared by 0 bases and J by 5 bases, with 8 bases between. Per germline, CDR1 SGHRS and CDR2 YFSETQ.

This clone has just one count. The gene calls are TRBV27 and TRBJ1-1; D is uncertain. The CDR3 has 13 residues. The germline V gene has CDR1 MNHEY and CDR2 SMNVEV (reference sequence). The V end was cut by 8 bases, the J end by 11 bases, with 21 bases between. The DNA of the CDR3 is TGTGCCAGCGGATCGAGGGTAACAGTCGGCGCTTTCTTT. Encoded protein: CASGSRVTVGAFF.

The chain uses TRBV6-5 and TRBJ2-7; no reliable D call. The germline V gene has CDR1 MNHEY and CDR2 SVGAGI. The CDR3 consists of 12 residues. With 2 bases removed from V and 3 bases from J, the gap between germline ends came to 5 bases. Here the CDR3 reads CASSYDHYEQYF. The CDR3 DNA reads TGTGCCAGCAGTTACGACCACTACGAGCAGTACTTC.

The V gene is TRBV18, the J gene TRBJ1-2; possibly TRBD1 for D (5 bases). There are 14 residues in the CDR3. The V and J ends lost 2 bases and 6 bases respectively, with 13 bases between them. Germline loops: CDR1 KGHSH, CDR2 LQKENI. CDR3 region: CASSPNLQGNGYTF. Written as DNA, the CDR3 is TGTGCCAGCTCACCAAACTTGCAGGGTAATGGCTACACCTTC.